This T cell receptor (beta chain) was sequenced for a study of identical twins. Study results and caveats: Those out-of-frame alpha sequences shared by twins showed an excess of low generation probability. Out-of-frame sharing of TCR alpha in monozygotic twins was underestimated by models. The study based its conclusions on cross-sectional statistical analysis and did not follow the same donors.

Germline CDR1 LNHNV, CDR2 YYDKDF (reference sequence). The CDR3 is 16 amino acids. After removal of 1 base from V and 4 bases from J, the junction contained 10 bases not matched to a gene. Template switching added a universal primer site, and cDNA bore unique molecular identifiers. Each CDR3 protein is one row after TCRdb ran MiXCR on the 5' RACE reads. The sample yields around 480,000 distinct CDR3 sequences, about 14% seen once. This clonotype was picked up a small number of times. Its matching antigen is unknown. These data also formed part of another study, on yellow fever vaccine responses in identical twins.

The sample taken for sequencing was CD4+ T cells sorted from blood. The source is a woman under 30 in good health. The chain joins TRBV15 to TRBJ2-7; TRBD1 matches 7 bases. This CDR3 reads CATSRVRTGARYEQYF. CDR3 nucleotides: TGTGCCACCAGCAGAGTTAGGACAGGTGCTCGGTACGAGCAGTACTTC.